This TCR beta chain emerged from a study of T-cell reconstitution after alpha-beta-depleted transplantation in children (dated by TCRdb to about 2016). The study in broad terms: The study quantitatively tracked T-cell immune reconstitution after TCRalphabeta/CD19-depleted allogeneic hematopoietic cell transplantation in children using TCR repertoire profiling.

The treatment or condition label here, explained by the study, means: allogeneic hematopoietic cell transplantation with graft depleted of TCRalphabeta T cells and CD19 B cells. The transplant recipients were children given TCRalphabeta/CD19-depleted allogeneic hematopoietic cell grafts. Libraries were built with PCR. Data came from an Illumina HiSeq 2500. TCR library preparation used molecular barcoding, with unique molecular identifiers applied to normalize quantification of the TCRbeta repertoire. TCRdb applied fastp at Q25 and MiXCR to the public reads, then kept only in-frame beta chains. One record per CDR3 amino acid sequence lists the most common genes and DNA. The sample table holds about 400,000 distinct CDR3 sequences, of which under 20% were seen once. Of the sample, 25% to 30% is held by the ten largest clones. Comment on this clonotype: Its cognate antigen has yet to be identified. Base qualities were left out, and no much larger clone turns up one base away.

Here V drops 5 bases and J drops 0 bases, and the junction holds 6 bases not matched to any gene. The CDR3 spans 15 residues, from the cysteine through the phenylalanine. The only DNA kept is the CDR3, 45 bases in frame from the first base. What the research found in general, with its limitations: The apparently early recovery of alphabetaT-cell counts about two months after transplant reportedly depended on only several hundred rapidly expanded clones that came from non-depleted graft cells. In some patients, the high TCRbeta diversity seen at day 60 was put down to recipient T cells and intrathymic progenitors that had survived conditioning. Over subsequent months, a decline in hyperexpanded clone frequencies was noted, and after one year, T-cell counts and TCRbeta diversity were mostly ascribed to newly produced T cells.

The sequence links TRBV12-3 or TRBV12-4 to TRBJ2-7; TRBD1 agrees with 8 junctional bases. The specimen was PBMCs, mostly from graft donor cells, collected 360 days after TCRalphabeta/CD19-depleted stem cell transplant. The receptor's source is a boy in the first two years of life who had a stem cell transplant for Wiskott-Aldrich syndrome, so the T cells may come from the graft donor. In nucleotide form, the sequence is TGTGCCAGCAGTAAAGGGACAGGCCTCTCCTACGAGCAGTACTTC. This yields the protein CASSKGTGLSYEQYF.